Below, 10 T cell receptor beta chains from the same sample are listed, as sequenced in a study of cytomegalovirus exposure and HLA in healthy donors. Primers: 60 Vbeta forward and 13 Jbeta reverse. Here immunoSEQ multiplex PCR was the method, and the copy in TCRdb shows in-frame clones only, minus some. The profile covers around 120,000 clones, with 84% appearing a single time and approximately 2.4% taken by the ten largest. Sequencing was done on a sample of PBMCs. These receptors all stem from a man aged 45 to 65 in good health and CMV-seronegative.

The V gene is TRBV18, the J gene TRBJ1-3, with D possibly being TRBD1 (6 bases). Trimming took 4 bases from V and 8 from J, leaving 12 bases between them. This CDR3 comprises 13 residues. Germline loops: CDR1 KGHSH, CDR2 LQKENI. CDR3 DNA sequence: TGTGCCAGCTCACGAGAGGACAGCTACACCATATATTTT. Translated, it gives CASSREDSYTIYF.

This clone was seen a few times. The V and J genes are TRBV5-1 and TRBJ1-1; 8 nucleotides align to TRBD1. This CDR3 spans 15 amino acids. Germline lookup yields CDR1 SGHRS and CDR2 YFSETQ. V lost 3 bases and J lost 1; bases outside the gene matches: 5. CDR3 nucleotide sequence: TGCGCCAGCAGCTCTACAGGGACAGGGAACACTGAAGCTTTCTTT. It encodes CASSSTGTGNTEAFF. The variable domain in full, completed from reference TRBV5-1 and TRBJ1-1, reads KAGVTQTPRYLIKTRGQQVTLSCSPISGHRSVSWYQQTPGQGLQFLFEYFSETQRNKGNFPGRFSGRQFSNSRSEMNVSTLELGDSALYLCASSSTGTGNTEAFFGQGTRLTVV.

This rearrangement joins TRBV5-1 to TRBJ2-3, with 9 bases fitting TRBD2. The ends lost 1 base at V and 0 bases at J; junction bases unmatched: 0. CDR1 and CDR2 from the germline V gene are SGHRS and YFSETQ. CDR3 length: 15 residues. The CDR3 nucleotides are TGCGCCAGCAGCTTGAGCGGGGGGAGCACAGATACGCAGTATTTT. Its protein is CASSLSGGSTDTQYF.

CDR3 in DNA: TGTGCCTGGAGTGTACAGGGATACTCTGAAGCTTTCTTT. Translation gives CAWSVQGYSEAFF. The rearrangement uses TRBV30 and TRBJ1-1; TRBD1 is a possible D gene (6 bases). Trimming took 0 bases from V and 6 from J, leaving 11 bases between them. The CDR3 is 13 residues long. CDR1 and CDR2 (germline): GTSNPN, SVGIG (reference sequence).

The sample holds a few counts of this clone. This rearrangement joins TRBV5-1 to TRBJ1-1, with D possibly being TRBD1 (5 bases). The CDR3 is 15 amino acids. V was shortened by 4 bases and J by 0 bases, with 13 bases between the two germline ends. In germline, CDR1 is SGHRS, CDR2 YFSETQ. CDR3: CASSPDINMNTEAFF. In DNA form, the CDR3 reads TGCGCCAGCAGCCCGGACATAAACATGAACACTGAAGCTTTCTTT.

CDR3 sequence: CASSLERGSEQFF. Written as DNA, the CDR3 is TGTGCCAGCAGCTTGGAACGTGGGAGTGAGCAGTTCTTC. The chain uses TRBV5-6 and TRBJ2-1, with D tentatively TRBD2 (5 bases). Trimming stripped 0 bases from V and 9 bases from J, with 10 bases between. The CDR3 covers 13 residues. The germline V gene has CDR1 SGHDT and CDR2 YYEEEE.

V gene TRBV6-6 combines with J gene TRBJ1-1; D might be TRBD1 (5 bases). CDR1 and CDR2 from the germline V gene are MNHNY and SVGAGI (reference sequence). V shed 0 bases and J shed 6 bases, with 14 bases lying between them. The CDR3 runs 15 residues. The CDR3 here is CASSYSPQGKAEAFF. DNA for the CDR3: TGTGCCAGCAGTTACTCTCCCCAGGGAAAAGCTGAAGCTTTCTTT.

The rearrangement links TRBV19 to TRBJ2-7; a weak D match, TRBD1 (6 bases). This CDR3 has 11 amino acids. Germline CDR1 LNHDA, CDR2 SQIVND (reference sequence). Deletions cut 10 bases from V and 6 bases from J, with 13 bases between. CDR3 in DNA: TGTGCCACGCTACAGGGTGGCGAGCAGTACTTC. It specifies CATLQGGEQYF.

Turning to this clone: Since a far larger clone is one base different, this is likely a read error. The gene calls are TRBV19 and TRBJ1-1; 7 nucleotides line up with TRBD1. Germline lookup yields CDR1 LNHDA and CDR2 SQIVND (reference sequence). The CDR3 has 14 amino acids. The CDR3 loop reads CASSRQGGGTEPFF. The CDR3 coding sequence is TGTGCCAGTAGTAGACAGGGAGGCGGCACTGAACCTTTCTTT.

The chain is built from TRBV7-8 and TRBJ1-2; D is possibly TRBD1 (6 bases). Germline loops: CDR1 SGHVS, CDR2 FQNEAQ. V gave up 3 bases and J gave up 8 bases, with 16 bases separating them. CDR3 length: 14 residues. The CDR3 DNA is TGTGCCAGCAGCTTGGGGACACTTGTTCGCGGCTACACCTTC. Translated: CASSLGTLVRGYTF.